The 2 T cell receptor beta chains reported below all come from one sample, sequenced in a study of T cells in Graves' hyperthyroidism and ophthalmopathy. Researchers amplified the TCR beta CDR3 regions from RNA transcripts. The HTBI set primed first-round TCR CDR3 RT-PCR. TCRdb re-analysed the multiplex PCR reads in MiXCR, keeping a single row per CDR3 protein. The data hold about 640,000 distinct CDR3 sequences, with 14% observed a single time. Sequencing was carried out using blood. The receptors come from a woman aged 50 to 60 with Graves' ophthalmopathy.

This clonotype was observed many times. The rearrangement links TRBV7-8 to TRBJ1-5; 8 nucleotides agree with TRBD1. This CDR3 spans 16 amino acids. V was clipped by 2 bases and J by 1 base; unmatched bases: 4. Germline V lookup: CDR1 SGHVS, CDR2 FQNEAQ. CDR3 protein: CASSLFQGASNQPQHF. Written as DNA, the CDR3 is TGTGCCAGCAGCTTATTCCAGGGGGCGAGCAATCAGCCCCAGCATTTT.

This clonotype was seen at least ten times. V usage is TRBV20-1 and J usage is TRBJ2-7; 7 bases are a match to TRBD2. This CDR3 is built from 14 residues. CDR1 DFQATT and CDR2 SNEGSKA come from the germline V gene (reference sequence). Germline trimming cut 4 bases from V and 3 bases from J; bases unmatched to any gene: 9. CDR3: CSAKVAGLFYEQYF. The CDR3 DNA is TGCAGTGCTAAGGTAGCGGGCCTTTTCTACGAGCAGTACTTC.